These 10 T cell receptor beta chains were all obtained from the same sample, sequenced in a study of tissue T cells after allogeneic stem cell transplantation. The repertoire was sequenced with immunoSEQ multiplex PCR; TCRdb's copy has only in-frame clones and lacks some. The repertoire holds thousands of clones, with roughly 50% as singletons. Stated time point: mouse harvest day 7 after allogeneic transplant. Tail vein injection delivered 10^7 T-cell-depleted bone marrow cells and 10^6 splenic CD5+ T cells. Material: lymph node tissue. These receptors were taken from a female BALB/c mouse given C57BL/6 T cells with graft-versus-host disease after an allogeneic hematopoietic cell transplant.

Of note for this clone: Gene labels here are mouse ones. The CDR3 end lies 1 residue beyond the end of the read and is filled in from the germline J gene. The rearrangement links TRBV26 to TRBJ1-3; D is perhaps TRBD1 (6 bases). Deletions cut 5 bases from V and 0 bases from J, with 11 bases between. The CDR3 runs to 15 residues. Germline lookup yields CDR1 KGHPV and CDR2 FQNQEV (reference sequence). The CDR3 region is CASSGTPNSGNTLYF. CDR3 bases read: TGTGCCAGCAGTGGGACACCTAATTCTGGAAATACGCTCTAT.

Regarding this clone: Mouse gene names and germline throughout. The CDR3 end is not reached by the read, which stops 1 residue before it; the germline J gene fills it in. The V gene is TRBV19, the J gene TRBJ2-5, with D possibly TRBD1 on 6 matching bases. Trimming took 2 bases from V and 3 from J, leaving 7 bases between them. Germline V gene data show CDR1 as FNHDT and CDR2 as SITEND (reference sequence). This CDR3 is 13 amino acids long. The part of the CDR3 DNA that was read is TGTGCCAGCAGTATGGGACATCAAGACACCCAGTAC. Amino acid sequence: CASSMGHQDTQY. The entire CDR3 protein is CASSMGHQDTQYF.

Judged by abundance, this clone is large. Mouse names are used for the genes. The read terminates 1 residue ahead of where the CDR3 ends, so the germline J gene completes it. The chain joins TRBV13-1 to TRBJ2-7; 8 bases agree with TRBD2. This CDR3 comprises 11 residues. The ends lost 7 bases at V and 7 bases at J; junction bases unmatched: 4. Germline CDR1 is NSHNY and CDR2 is SYGAGN. The covered CDR3 bases are TGTGCCAGCCGGGGGGGCGGGGAACAGTAC. Protein sequence: CASRGGGEQY. The entire CDR3 reads CASRGGGEQYF.

For this clone: A junction end diverges from the germline sequence, so it may reflect a read error. Gene names and germline match the mouse. The observed sequence ends 1 residue before the CDR3 terminus, with the missing tail filled in from the germline J gene. This sequence joins TRBV26 and TRBJ1-2; maybe TRBD1 (5 bases). CDR1 and CDR2 from the germline V gene are KGHPV and FQNQEV (reference sequence). The CDR3 consists of 14 residues. CDR3 DNA, as far as it was read: TGTGCCAGCAGCCTGTGGGGGTCCAACTCCGACTACACC. Translation gives CASSLWGSNSDYT. The whole CDR3 region reads CASSLWGSNSDYTF.

Remarks on this clone: All gene names here are mouse names. CDR3 loop: CASSLSVNSQNTLYF. The CDR3 DNA, read in part, is TGTGCCAGCAGTCTGTCGGTCAATAGTCAAAACACCTTGTAC. The V and J genes are TRBV26 and TRBJ2-4, with D uncertain. The read terminates 1 residue before the CDR3 end, so the remaining end is supplied by the germline J gene. V gave up 0 bases and J gave up 0 bases, with 7 bases separating them. The CDR3 totals 15 residues. CDR1 is KGHPV and CDR2 is FQNQEV in the germline V gene (reference sequence).

Remarks on this clone: Gene names and germline match the mouse. The read ends 1 residue early relative to the CDR3; the germline J gene fills the gap. The chain uses TRBV1 and TRBJ1-2; the D gene is possibly TRBD1 (6 bases). V was shortened by 3 bases and J by 1 base, with 9 bases between the two germline ends. Germline V lookup: CDR1 NSQYPW, CDR2 LRSPGD (reference sequence). This CDR3 has 14 residues. The CDR3 protein is CTCSARDKNSDYTF. CDR3 DNA (partial): TGCACCTGCAGTGCCCGGGACAAAAACTCCGACTACACC.

Points on this clone: Genes and germline are mouse. The read halts 1 residue ahead of the CDR3 end, with the missing end drawn from the germline J gene. This sequence joins TRBV31 and TRBJ2-5, with 7 positions matching TRBD2. The CDR3 covers 15 residues. The germline V gene has CDR1 GKSSPN and CDR2 SITVG. Trimming cost V 0 bases and J 3 bases; bases outside gene matches: 6. The CDR3 DNA, read in part, is TGTGCCTGGAGTCTAGATGGGGGGAAGCAAGACACCCAGTAC. This codes for CAWSLDGGKQDTQY. The CDR3 reads in full as CAWSLDGGKQDTQYF. Supplemented by reference TRBV31 and TRBJ2-5, the full variable domain reads AQTIHQWPVAEIKAVGSPLSLGCTIKGKSSPNLYWYWQATGGTLQQLFYSITVGQVESVVQLNLSASRPKDDQFILSTEKLLLSHSGFYLCAWSLDGGKQDTQYFGPGTRLLVL.

By sample share, this clone is medium-sized. Each gene name is a mouse one. The read ends 1 residue early relative to the CDR3; the germline J gene fills the gap. This sequence joins TRBV2 and TRBJ2-3, with TRBD1 matching over 7 bases. V was clipped by 6 bases and J by 1 base; unmatched bases: 4. Germline V CDR1 and CDR2: LGHNA, YSYQKL. The CDR3 loop spans 14 amino acids. The CDR3 DNA, read in part, is TGTGCCAGCAGTCAGGGGGAGGGTGCAGAAACGCTGTAT. This gives the protein CASSQGEGAETLY. The full CDR3 is CASSQGEGAETLYF.

With respect to this clone: The genes are named according to mouse. Read data end 1 residue before the CDR3 end; the end is taken from the germline J gene. The V gene is TRBV23, the J gene TRBJ2-2; the table's TRBD1 call for D was not verified on the DNA. Germline assignment: CDR1 KGHTA and CDR2 FQNQQP. The CDR3 sequence is 16 residues long. Partial CDR3 DNA: TGCTCCAGCAGTCAATCATCAGGCGCAAACACCGGGCAGCTCTAC. Translated: CSSSQSSGANTGQLY. The entire CDR3 protein is CSSSQSSGANTGQLYF.

There are a few counts of this clone. Genes here carry mouse names. The CDR3 extends 1 residue past the end of the read, so its final part is completed from the germline J gene. This chain connects TRBV1 to TRBJ1-3; 9 bases are shared with TRBD1. The CDR3 has 16 residues. Germline V CDR1 and CDR2: NSQYPW, LRSPGD (reference sequence). With V trimmed by 0 bases and J by 2 bases, 2 bases remained unmatched. The CDR3 is CTCSAEDRGAGNTLYF. The DNA read from the CDR3 is TGCACCTGCAGTGCAGAGGACAGGGGCGCTGGAAATACGCTCTAT.